This is a list of T cell receptor beta chains from one sample in a study of a mutant IDH1 vaccine in newly diagnosed glioma. Assay: immunoSEQ multiplex PCR; the TCRdb copy retains only in-frame clones and omits some. The sample records approximately 92,000 clones, roughly four fifths being singletons. This sample comprised PBMCs, obtained from a glioma patient treated with radiotherapy, temozolomide or both. These receptors were taken from a woman aged 45-59 years with glioma. Both conserved end residues are part of each CDR3. Each record gives: D gene, J gene, V gene, clone size, CDR3 protein, CDR3 DNA. A D gene is named only where the DNA matches it firmly. Only part of the rows carry a size: once, few, many, or a class if the clone is expanded.

TRBD1 TRBJ1-2 TRBV5-1 . CASAGGAYGYTF TGCGCCAGCGCAGGGGGCGCCTATGGCTACACCTTC
TRBD1 TRBJ1-6 TRBV10-2 . CASSGQGDNSPLHF TGCGCCAGCAGTGGACAGGGCGATAATTCACCCCTCCACTTT
. TRBJ1-3 TRBV6-5 . CASRSDPARGNTIYF TGTGCCAGCAGGTCAGATCCTGCACGCGGAAACACCATATATTTT
. TRBJ2-3 TRBV27 . CASSPTFSKGDTDTQYF TGTGCCAGCAGTCCGACGTTTTCTAAGGGAGACACAGATACGCAGTATTTT
. TRBJ1-2 TRBV5-5 . CASSLEVNYGYTF TGTGCCAGCAGCTTGGAAGTTAACTATGGCTACACCTTC
. TRBJ1-1 TRBV19 once CASSIYGRNTEAFF TGTGCCAGTAGTATCTACGGCAGGAACACTGAAGCTTTCTTT
. TRBJ1-2 TRBV7-9 . CASSLEGERGGYTF TGTGCCAGCAGCTTAGAAGGGGAGAGAGGTGGCTACACCTTC
TRBD1 TRBJ2-7 TRBV4-2 . CASSQDSEQGRYEQYF TGTGCCAGCAGCCAAGATAGTGAACAGGGGCGGTACGAGCAGTACTTC
. TRBJ1-5 TRBV5-1 . CASSSEGGNQPQHF TGCGCCAGCAGCTCTGAGGGGGGCAATCAGCCCCAGCATTTT
. TRBJ1-4 TRBV9 . CASSVGWGSTNEKLFF TGTGCCAGCAGCGTAGGTTGGGGAAGTACTAATGAAAAACTGTTTTTT
. TRBJ1-4 TRBV29-1 . CSVEIGTTSQIGKLFF TGCAGCGTTGAAATCGGGACCACTTCGCAAATAGGAAAACTGTTTTTT
TRBD2 TRBJ2-3 TRBV4-3 once CASSEAGGTDTQYF TGCGCCAGCAGCGAAGCGGGGGGCACAGATACGCAGTATTTT
. TRBJ2-2 TRBV12-1 . CASSFIRQGDTGELFF TGTGCCAGCAGCTTTATCCGGCAGGGGGACACCGGGGAGCTGTTTTTT
. TRBJ2-7 TRBV29-1 . CSARLGSSYEQYF TGCAGCGCCCGCTTGGGGAGCTCCTACGAGCAGTACTTC
. TRBJ2-1 TRBV5-1 . CASSGGQRSSYNEQFF TGCGCCAGCAGCGGCGGACAGCGAAGCTCCTACAATGAGCAGTTCTTC
. TRBJ2-3 TRBV6-5 . CASSTGREYTDTQYF TGTGCCAGCAGTACTGGACGGGAATACACAGATACGCAGTATTTT
. TRBJ1-5 TRBV19 . CASSLALNQPQHF TGTGCCAGTAGCCTTGCTTTGAATCAGCCCCAGCATTTT
. TRBJ1-6 TRBV5-4 once CASSLDRTGSPLHF TGTGCCAGCAGCTTAGATAGGACCGGATCACCCCTCCACTTT
TRBD1 TRBJ1-1 TRBV7-9 few CASSLEDRGMIVAEAFF TGTGCCAGCAGCTTAGAGGACAGGGGGATGATAGTCGCTGAAGCTTTCTTT
. TRBJ1-4 TRBV29-1 . CSARSGVADEKLFF TGCAGCGCTCGATCAGGGGTAGCTGATGAAAAACTGTTTTTT
. TRBJ1-6 TRBV5-3 . CARSLVGKCQHSPLHF TGTGCCAGAAGCTTGGTAGGGAAGTGCCAACACTCACCCCTCCACTTT
. TRBJ1-6 TRBV21-1 few CASSKQPTLESPLHF TGTGCCAGCAGCAAACAACCGACCCTTGAGTCACCCCTCCACTTT
. TRBJ1-1 TRBV6-1 . CASSAGYTEAFF TGTGCCAGCTCTGCGGGCTACACTGAAGCTTTCTTT
. TRBJ1-4 TRBV6-5 . CASSYSWGDEKLFF TGTGCCAGCAGTTACTCGTGGGGAGATGAAAAACTGTTTTTT
. TRBJ2-7 TRBV15 . CATSRDRGPYEQYF TGTGCCACCAGCAGAGATCGGGGACCCTACGAGCAGTACTTC
. TRBJ2-7 TRBV27 . CASGGTTSYEQYF TGTGCCAGCGGGGGGACAACCTCCTACGAGCAGTACTTC
TRBD1 TRBJ1-3 TRBV4-1 . CATSRDSPPGNTIYF TGCGCCACGAGCCGGGACAGCCCTCCCGGAAACACCATATATTTT
. TRBJ1-5 TRBV5-5 . CASSLGSLDQPQHF TGTGCCAGCAGCTTGGGCAGCCTTGATCAGCCCCAGCATTTT
. TRBJ1-4 TRBV19 . CASSIVGQGGEKLFF TGTGCCAGTAGTATAGTGGGGCAGGGCGGTGAAAAACTGTTTTTT
TRBD1 TRBJ2-7 TRBV5-4 . CASSLYSPGQGYEQYF TGTGCCAGCAGCTTGTACTCCCCGGGACAGGGGTACGAGCAGTACTTC
. TRBJ1-1 TRBV18 . CASSPGDKNTEAFF TGTGCCAGCTCACCCGGGGACAAAAACACTGAAGCTTTCTTT
. TRBJ1-3 TRBV9 . CASSLSDANTIYF TGTGCCAGCAGCCTTTCGGACGCAAACACCATATATTTT
TRBD1 TRBJ2-5 TRBV5-1 . CASSEDRASGWQETQYF TGCGCCAGCAGCGAGGACAGGGCCTCGGGTTGGCAAGAGACCCAGTACTTC
. TRBJ1-5 TRBV9 . CASSATGPDQPQHF TGTGCCAGCAGCGCGACAGGCCCCGATCAGCCCCAGCATTTT
. TRBJ1-1 TRBV30 few CAWRADLAGNTEAFF TGTGCCTGGAGAGCGGACTTGGCCGGGAACACTGAAGCTTTCTTT
TRBD1 TRBJ2-1 TRBV2 . CASVRDREIVNEQFF TGTGCCAGCGTCCGGGACAGGGAAATAGTAAATGAGCAGTTCTTC
. TRBJ1-5 TRBV4-2 . CASSQDRGDQPQHF TGTGCCAGCAGCCAAGATAGGGGCGATCAGCCCCAGCATTTT
. TRBJ1-1 TRBV5-6 . CASSLGPLTEAFF TGTGCCAGCAGCTTGGGTCCTTTAACTGAAGCTTTCTTT
. TRBJ1-2 TRBV4-3 few CASSQDLIRLSNYGYTF TGCGCCAGCAGCCAAGATTTGATCCGTCTCTCTAACTATGGCTACACCTTC
TRBD1 TRBJ1-6 TRBV9 . CASSSGQGQSSYNSPLHF TGTGCCAGCAGTTCGGGACAGGGCCAAAGTTCCTATAATTCACCCCTCCACTTT
TRBD2 TRBJ2-7 TRBV9 . CASSGGRGNGNYEQYF TGTGCCAGCAGCGGAGGGCGGGGGAATGGAAACTACGAGCAGTACTTC
. TRBJ1-1 TRBV5-4 . CASSLGGHTNTEAFF TGTGCCAGCAGCTTGGGTGGACACACGAACACTGAAGCTTTCTTT
. TRBJ2-3 TRBV4-2 . CASSQVEETDTQYF TGTGCCAGCAGCCAAGTTGAGGAGACAGATACGCAGTATTTT
. TRBJ2-1 TRBV25-1 . CASRLTGSSYNEQFF TGTGCCAGCAGATTAACAGGGAGCTCCTACAATGAGCAGTTCTTC
TRBD1 TRBJ1-2 TRBV7-9 . CASSLRQGARGYTF TGTGCCAGCAGCTTAAGACAGGGGGCAAGAGGCTACACCTTC
. TRBJ1-6 TRBV30 . CAWTLRGGGFRQSPLHF TGTGCCTGGACTCTTCGCGGAGGTGGGTTTCGGCAGTCACCCCTCCACTTT
TRBD1 TRBJ1-1 TRBV18 . CASSPRQGASKGEAFF TGTGCCAGCTCACCACGACAGGGGGCATCGAAAGGAGAAGCTTTCTTT
TRBD1 TRBJ2-7 TRBV5-1 once CASSFTGGTDEQYF TGCGCCAGCAGCTTTACAGGGGGTACCGACGAGCAGTACTTC
. TRBJ1-4 TRBV5-1 . CASSRLKGRVNEKLFF TGCGCCAGCAGCCGGCTTAAGGGGAGGGTGAATGAAAAACTGTTTTTT
. TRBJ2-4 TRBV7-2 . CASSLSGRNIQYF TGTGCCAGCAGCTTAAGCGGGCGAAACATTCAGTACTTC
. TRBJ2-2 TRBV18 few CASSPPGGRDTGELFF TGTGCCAGCTCACCACCGGGGGGACGGGACACCGGGGAGCTGTTTTTT